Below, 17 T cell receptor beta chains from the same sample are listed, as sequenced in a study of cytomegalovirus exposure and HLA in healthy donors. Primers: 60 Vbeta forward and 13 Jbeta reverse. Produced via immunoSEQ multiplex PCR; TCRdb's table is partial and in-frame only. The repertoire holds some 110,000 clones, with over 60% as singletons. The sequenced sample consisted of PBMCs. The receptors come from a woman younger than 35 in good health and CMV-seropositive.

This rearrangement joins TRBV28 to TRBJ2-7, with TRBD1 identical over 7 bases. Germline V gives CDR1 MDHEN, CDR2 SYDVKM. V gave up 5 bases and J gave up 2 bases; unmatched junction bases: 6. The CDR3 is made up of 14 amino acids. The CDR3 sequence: CASSVQGETYEQYF. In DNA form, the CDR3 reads TGTGCCAGCAGTGTCCAGGGGGAGACCTACGAGCAGTACTTC.

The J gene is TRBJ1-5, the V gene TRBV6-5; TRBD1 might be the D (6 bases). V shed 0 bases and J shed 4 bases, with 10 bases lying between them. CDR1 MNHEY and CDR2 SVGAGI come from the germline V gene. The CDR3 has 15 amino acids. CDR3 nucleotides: TGTGCCAGCAGTTACTCCCACCAGGGGAATCAGCCCCAGCATTTT. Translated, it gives CASSYSHQGNQPQHF.

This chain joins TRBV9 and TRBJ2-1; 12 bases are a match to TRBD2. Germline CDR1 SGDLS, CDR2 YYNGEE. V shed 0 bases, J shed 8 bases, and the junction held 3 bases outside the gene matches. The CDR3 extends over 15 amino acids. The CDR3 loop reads CASSVGRLAGDEQFF. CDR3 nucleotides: TGTGCCAGCAGCGTAGGGCGACTAGCGGGAGATGAGCAGTTCTTC.

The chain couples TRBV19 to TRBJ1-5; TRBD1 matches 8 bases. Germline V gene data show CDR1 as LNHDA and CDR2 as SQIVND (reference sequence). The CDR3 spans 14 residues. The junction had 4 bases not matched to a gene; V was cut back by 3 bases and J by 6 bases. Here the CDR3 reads CASSISGQGQPQHF. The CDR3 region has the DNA TGTGCCAGTAGTATTAGCGGACAGGGTCAGCCCCAGCATTTT.

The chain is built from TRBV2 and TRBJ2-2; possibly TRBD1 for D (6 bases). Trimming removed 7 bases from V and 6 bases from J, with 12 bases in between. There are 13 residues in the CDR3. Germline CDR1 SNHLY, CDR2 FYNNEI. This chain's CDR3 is CASTRQGSGELFF. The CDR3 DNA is TGTGCCAGCACCCGTCAGGGGTCCGGGGAGCTGTTTTTT.

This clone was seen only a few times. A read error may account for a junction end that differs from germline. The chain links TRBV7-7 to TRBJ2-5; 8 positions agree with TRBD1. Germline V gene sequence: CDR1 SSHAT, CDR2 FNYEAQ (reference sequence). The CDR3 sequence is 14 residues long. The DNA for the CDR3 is TGTGCTAGCAGCGTGGGACAGGAACAAGAGACCCAGTACTTC. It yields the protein CASSVGQEQETQYF.

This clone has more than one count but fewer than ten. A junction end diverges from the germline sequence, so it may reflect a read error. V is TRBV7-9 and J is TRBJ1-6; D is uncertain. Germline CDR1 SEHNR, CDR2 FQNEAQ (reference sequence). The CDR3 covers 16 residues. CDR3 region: CSSSLFPTTAVWPLHF. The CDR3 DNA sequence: TGTTCCAGCAGCTTGTTTCCGACAACGGCCGTCTGGCCCCTCCACTTT. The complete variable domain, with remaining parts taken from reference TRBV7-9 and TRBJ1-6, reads DTGVSQNPRHKITKRGQNVTFRCDPISEHNRLYWYRQTLGQGPEFLTYFQNEAQLEKSRLLSDRFSAERPKGSFSTLEIQRTEQGDSAMYLCSSSLFPTTAVWPLHFGNGTRLTVT.

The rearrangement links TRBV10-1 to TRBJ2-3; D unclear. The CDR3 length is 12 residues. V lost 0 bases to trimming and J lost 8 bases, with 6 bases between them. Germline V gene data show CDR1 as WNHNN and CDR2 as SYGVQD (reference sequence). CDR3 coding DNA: TGCGCCAGCAGTGAGTCGGCAGGTACGCAGTATTTT. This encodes CASSESAGTQYF.

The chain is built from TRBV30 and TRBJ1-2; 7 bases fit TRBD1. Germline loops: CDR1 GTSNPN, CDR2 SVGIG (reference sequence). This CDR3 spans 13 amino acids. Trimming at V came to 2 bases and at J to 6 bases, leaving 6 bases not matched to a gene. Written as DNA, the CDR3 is TGTGCCTGGAGTATCTTACAGGGGAATGGCTACACCTTC. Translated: CAWSILQGNGYTF.

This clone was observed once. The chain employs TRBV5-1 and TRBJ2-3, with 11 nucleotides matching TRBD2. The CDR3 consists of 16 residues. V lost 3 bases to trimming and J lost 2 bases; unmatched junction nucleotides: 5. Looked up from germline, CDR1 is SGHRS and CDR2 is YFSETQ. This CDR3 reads CASSSGLADDTDTQYF. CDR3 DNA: TGCGCCAGCAGCTCGGGACTAGCGGATGACACAGATACGCAGTATTTT.

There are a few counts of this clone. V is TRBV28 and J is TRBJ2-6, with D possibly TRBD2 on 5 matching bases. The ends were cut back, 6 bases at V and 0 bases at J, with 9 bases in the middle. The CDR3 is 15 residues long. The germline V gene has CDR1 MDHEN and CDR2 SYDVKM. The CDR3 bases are TGTGCCAGCAGCTCCGGAGGCTCTGGGGCCAACGTCCTGACTTTC. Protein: CASSSGGSGANVLTF.

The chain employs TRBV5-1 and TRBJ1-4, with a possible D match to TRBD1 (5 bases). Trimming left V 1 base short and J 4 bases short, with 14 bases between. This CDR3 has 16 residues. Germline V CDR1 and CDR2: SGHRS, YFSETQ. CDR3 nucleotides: TGCGCCAGCAGCTTGCGCTCGACAGCCCTTAATGAAAAACTGTTTTTT. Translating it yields CASSLRSTALNEKLFF.

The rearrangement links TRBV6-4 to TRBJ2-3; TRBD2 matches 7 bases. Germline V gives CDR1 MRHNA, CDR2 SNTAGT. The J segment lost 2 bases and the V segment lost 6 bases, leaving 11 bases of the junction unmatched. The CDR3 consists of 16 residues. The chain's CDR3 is CASSRLPSGTTDTQYF. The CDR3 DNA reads TGTGCCAGCAGCCGCCTCCCTAGCGGAACCACAGATACGCAGTATTTT.

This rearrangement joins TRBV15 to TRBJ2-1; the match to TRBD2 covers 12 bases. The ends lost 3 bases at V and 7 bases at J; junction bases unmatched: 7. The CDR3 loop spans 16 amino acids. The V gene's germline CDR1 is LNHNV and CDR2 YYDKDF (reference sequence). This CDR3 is CATSSSPTSGRNEQFF. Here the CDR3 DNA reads TGTGCCACCAGCAGTTCTCCGACTAGCGGGAGAAATGAGCAGTTCTTC.

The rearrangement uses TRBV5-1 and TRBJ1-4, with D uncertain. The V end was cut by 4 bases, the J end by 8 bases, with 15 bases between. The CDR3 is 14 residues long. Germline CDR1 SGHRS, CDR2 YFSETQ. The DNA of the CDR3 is TGCGCCAGCAGCCAAGCGGAGTTAGGGGAAAAACTGTTTTTT. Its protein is CASSQAELGEKLFF.

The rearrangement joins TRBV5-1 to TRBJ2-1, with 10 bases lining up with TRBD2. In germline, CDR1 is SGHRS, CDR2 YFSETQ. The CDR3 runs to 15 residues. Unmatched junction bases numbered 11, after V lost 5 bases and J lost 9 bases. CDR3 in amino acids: CASRPTSGPWGEQFF. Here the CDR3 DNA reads TGCGCCAGCAGACCGACTAGCGGGCCCTGGGGTGAGCAGTTCTTC.

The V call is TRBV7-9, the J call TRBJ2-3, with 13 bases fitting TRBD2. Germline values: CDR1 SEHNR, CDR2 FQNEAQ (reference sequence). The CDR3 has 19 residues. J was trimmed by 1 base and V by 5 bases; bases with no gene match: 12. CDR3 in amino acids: CASSTRGTSGIGGTDTQYF. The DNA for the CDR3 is TGTGCCAGCAGCACCCGCGGGACTAGCGGGATCGGAGGCACAGATACGCAGTATTTT.